A single sample is the source of the 4 T cell receptor beta chains below, sequenced in a study of cytomegalovirus exposure and HLA in healthy donors. 13 Jbeta primers and 60 Vbeta primers were used for the PCR. This table comes from immunoSEQ multiplex PCR, and its TCRdb copy is limited to in-frame clones, with some not included. Of approximately 170,000 clones listed, around 68% are singletons. Sequenced material: PBMCs. Receptors were obtained from a middle-aged woman in good health and CMV-seropositive.

This chain links TRBV1 with TRBJ2-1; TRBD2, the table's D call, lacks a check against the DNA. TRBV1 is given as a pseudogene. CDR3 length: 16 amino acids. The CDR3 loop is CTSSRRTRRAYNEQFF. The CDR3 region has the DNA TGCACCAGCAGCCGCCGAACCCGTAGAGCCTACAATGAGCAGTTCTTC.

V gene TRBV7-6 combines with J gene TRBJ1-1; 7 bases line up with TRBD1. The CDR3 runs 13 residues. The V gene's germline CDR1 is SGHVS and CDR2 FNYEAQ. The ends lost 4 bases at V and 3 bases at J; junction bases unmatched: 2. Written as DNA, the CDR3 is TGTGCCAGCAGCTCCGACAGGGACACTGAAGCTTTCTTT. It is translated as CASSSDRDTEAFF.

In regard to this clone: The junction does not match germline at one end; this may be a read error. The chain uses TRBV9 and TRBJ1-1, with 7 bases aligning to TRBD1. This CDR3 region has 17 residues. Germline CDR1 reads SGDLS; CDR2 reads YYNGEE. CDR3 nucleotides: TGTGCCAGCAGCGGAGAACAGGGGCGCCCCATGAACCCTGAAGCTTTCTTT. This encodes CASSGEQGRPMNPEAFF.

This sequence joins TRBV6-5 and TRBJ1-6, with TRBD1 identical over 11 bases. This CDR3 spans 16 amino acids. V trimming: 4 bases; J trimming: 9 bases; junction bases outside the gene matches: 8. Germline values: CDR1 MNHEY, CDR2 SVGAGI. Here the CDR3 reads CASSSQGQGAFSPLHF. DNA of the CDR3: TGTGCCAGCAGTTCACAAGGACAGGGGGCATTTTCACCCCTCCACTTT.